These 19 T cell receptor beta chains share one sample of origin, sequenced in a study of blood T cells in healthy people across ages. It was with a sample-barcoded 5' primer and a J-beta primer mix that a second PCR of roughly 7 to 12 cycles was run. TCRdb re-called the 5' RACE reads through MiXCR, storing one row per CDR3 protein. The sample yields around 1,500,000 distinct CDR3 sequences, 42% seen once. What was sequenced was blood. The receptors shown here come from a woman aged 18-29 years in good health.

V is TRBV5-1 and J is TRBJ2-3, with TRBD2 as a possible D gene (5 bases). CDR1 is SGHRS and CDR2 is YFSETQ in the germline V gene. V was trimmed by 4 bases and J by 0 bases, leaving 12 bases between them. The CDR3 spans 15 residues. The CDR3 DNA is TGCGCCAGCAGCCATCTAGCAACTAGCACAGATACGCAGTATTTT. As protein: CASSHLATSTDTQYF.

This clonotype was seen only a few times. V and J are TRBV10-2 and TRBJ2-7; TRBD2 agrees at 7 bases. The length of the CDR3 is 17 residues. CDR1 WSHSY and CDR2 SAAADI come from the germline V gene. The junction had 12 bases not matched to a gene; V was cut back by 1 base and J by 3 bases. CDR3: CASSEYYGSSGNYEQYF. CDR3 nucleotide sequence: TGCGCCAGCAGTGAGTATTATGGGTCTAGCGGAAACTACGAGCAGTACTTC.

A remark on this clonotype: The junction departs from the called germline gene at one end, perhaps through a read error. The rearrangement uses TRBV3-1 and TRBJ2-3; the match to TRBD1 covers 7 bases. The germline gives CDR1 LGHDT, CDR2 YNNKEL (reference sequence). The CDR3 extends over 16 amino acids. CDR3 region: CASSHRDSRRTETQYF. The CDR3 nucleotides are TGTGCCAGCAGCCATAGGGACAGTCGTCGCACAGAGACGCAGTATTTT.

This clonotype was seen only once. The chain couples TRBV5-1 to TRBJ2-2; TRBD2 matches at 7 bases. CDR3 size: 15 residues. Trimming cost V 1 base and J 6 bases; bases outside gene matches: 6. Per germline, CDR1 SGHRS and CDR2 YFSETQ. CDR3 sequence (DNA): TGCGCCAGCAGCTTGTTTGCGGGAGAGGCCGGGGAGCTGTTTTTT. Encoded protein: CASSLFAGEAGELFF.

The chain couples TRBV5-1 to TRBJ2-2; D call uncertain. Trimming left V 0 bases short and J 6 bases short, with 9 bases between. The CDR3 runs 14 residues. Germline values: CDR1 SGHRS, CDR2 YFSETQ. The CDR3 nucleotides are TGCGCCAGCAGCTTGGGACCGCTCCCCGGGGAGCTGTTTTTT. It translates to CASSLGPLPGELFF.

This clonotype turned up a few times. The J gene is TRBJ1-1, the V gene TRBV7-9; perhaps TRBD1 as D (6 bases). V shed 0 bases and J shed 1 base, with 15 bases lying between them. The germline CDR1 and CDR2 sequences are SEHNR and FQNEAQ (reference sequence). This CDR3 is 17 amino acids long. CDR3 sequence: CASSLAIFRGTNTEAFF. The CDR3 region has the DNA TGTGCCAGCAGCTTAGCTATTTTCAGGGGAACGAACACTGAAGCTTTCTTT. Complete variable domain (other parts from reference TRBV7-9 and TRBJ1-1): DTGVSQNPRHKITKRGQNVTFRCDPISEHNRLYWYRQTLGQGPEFLTYFQNEAQLEKSRLLSDRFSAERPKGSFSTLEIQRTEQGDSAMYLCASSLAIFRGTNTEAFFGQGTRLTVV.

Only a few counts were recorded for this clonotype. V usage is TRBV2 and J usage is TRBJ2-1, with D hard to call. CDR1 and CDR2 (germline): SNHLY, FYNNEI. The CDR3 is 16 amino acids. The V gene lost 6 bases and the J gene lost 0 bases, with 15 bases spanning the gap. CDR3: CASSPGLLSSYNEQFF. CDR3 sequence (DNA): TGTGCCAGCAGCCCCGGGCTTTTGAGCTCCTACAATGAGCAGTTCTTC.

The V and J genes are TRBV7-6 and TRBJ2-4, with 11 bases that match TRBD1. The better agreement between TRBJ2-7 and the DNA end casts doubt on the J call. From germline, CDR1 is SGHVS and CDR2 FNYEAQ. The CDR3 is made up of 15 amino acids. CDR3: CASSLKGQGVNEQYF. CDR3 bases: TGTGCCAGCAGCTTAAAGGGACAGGGGGTAAACGAGCAGTACTTC.

This clonotype was detected a few times. The chain has TRBV6-5 and TRBJ2-5, with D perhaps given as TRBD1 or TRBD2 (5 bases each). The J call is uncertain, as TRBJ2-7 better fits the DNA end. This CDR3 is built from 13 residues. Germline CDR1 MNHEY, CDR2 SVGAGI. In nucleotides, the CDR3 is TGTGCCAGCAGTCGGGACGAGGAATACGAGCAGTACTTC. It codes for CASSRDEEYEQYF.

CDR3 region: CASSALDRADNYGYTF. The CDR3 nucleotides read TGTGCCAGCAGTGCCCTAGACAGGGCAGATAACTATGGCTACACCTTC. This sequence joins TRBV6-1 and TRBJ1-2, with 7 positions matching TRBD1. This CDR3 has 16 amino acids. Germline V gives CDR1 MNHNS, CDR2 SASEGT. The V and J ends lost 4 bases and 1 base, in that order; junction bases with no gene match: 9.

The chain has TRBV10-3 and TRBJ1-1; D might be TRBD1 (5 bases). Germline-derived CDR1 and CDR2 are ENHRY and SYGVKD. This CDR3 spans 14 amino acids. V was cut by 2 bases and J by 11 bases, with 18 bases left in between. The CDR3 nucleotides read TGTGCCATCAGTGAGGCCACCGGGACGGCCGAGGCTTTCTTT. Translated: CAISEATGTAEAFF.

This clonotype was detected a few times. This chain joins TRBV20-1 and TRBJ2-7; D may correspond to TRBD1 or TRBD2 (5 bases each). Germline lookup yields CDR1 DFQATT and CDR2 SNEGSKA (reference sequence). The CDR3 loop spans 14 amino acids. V lost 4 bases, J lost 2 bases, and 15 bases lay in between. This chain's CDR3 is CSAIPGRTAYEQYF. As DNA, the CDR3 is TGCAGTGCTATCCCGGGACGCACGGCCTACGAGCAGTACTTC.

A few counts support this clonotype. The chain couples TRBV12-3 or TRBV12-4 to TRBJ2-1; TRBD1 agrees at 7 bases. The J call may not be correct, given that the DNA end is closer to TRBJ2-7. The CDR3 is 14 amino acids. CDR3 amino acids: CASSLGTAYNEQYF. In nucleotides, the CDR3 is TGTGCCAGCAGTTTGGGGACAGCCTACAATGAGCAGTACTTC.

The chain joins TRBV3-1 to TRBJ2-5; D is undetermined. Germline V CDR1 and CDR2: LGHDT, YNNKEL (reference sequence). This CDR3 contains 15 residues. V was cut by 1 base and J by 11 bases, with 20 bases left in between. The DNA of the CDR3 is TGTGCCAGCAGCCAAGGATCAGTAAGAGAGGCTGAGCAGTACTTC. Translating it yields CASSQGSVREAEQYF.

The V and J genes are TRBV12-3 or TRBV12-4 and TRBJ2-2; D unresolved. With 6 bases removed from V and 4 bases from J, the gap between germline ends came to 12 bases. The CDR3 spans 14 residues. CDR3 sequence: CASSPVSPTGELFF. The CDR3 bases are TGTGCCAGCAGCCCCGTCAGCCCCACCGGGGAGCTGTTTTTT.

V is TRBV5-1 and J is TRBJ2-1; TRBD2 aligns across 7 bases. After removal of 8 bases from V and 0 bases from J, the junction contained 5 bases not matched to a gene. CDR3 length: 14 amino acids. Germline CDR1 reads SGHRS; CDR2 reads YFSETQ. CDR3 amino acids: CASTSVSSYNEQFF. The CDR3 bases are TGCGCCAGTACTAGCGTAAGCTCCTACAATGAGCAGTTCTTC.

There are many counts of this clonotype. The CDR3 DNA is TGTGCCAGCAGCTTAGGGGTTTCGGGGGATGAGCAGTTCTTC. It encodes CASSLGVSGDEQFF. The chain recombines TRBV7-9 with TRBJ2-1, with D tentatively TRBD2 (6 bases). The CDR3 runs to 14 residues. The germline V and J ends were trimmed by 1 base and 8 bases, with 12 bases remaining between them. Germline values: CDR1 SEHNR, CDR2 FQNEAQ (reference sequence).

Only one count was recorded for this clonotype. This chain links TRBV19 with TRBJ2-3, with TRBD2 matching 7 bases. The V gene's germline CDR1 is LNHDA and CDR2 SQIVND (reference sequence). The CDR3 contains 15 residues. V shed 6 bases and J 5 bases; nucleotides not matched to a gene: 11. CDR3 in amino acids: CASSRLAERGDTQYF. For the CDR3, the DNA is TGTGCCAGTAGCCGTCTAGCGGAGCGGGGAGATACGCAGTATTTT.

This clonotype showed up just a few times. The chain carries TRBV25-1 and TRBJ2-3, with a weak D call TRBD1 (5 bases). In germline, CDR1 is MGHDK, CDR2 SYGVNS. This CDR3 has 16 residues. V lost 1 base and J 3 bases, leaving 14 bases between the germline ends. Written as DNA, the CDR3 is TGTGCCAGCAGTGAATTCTTCCCCAGGGAAACAGATACGCAGTATTTT. Its translation is CASSEFFPRETDTQYF.